The 22 T cell receptor beta chains below all came from one sample that was sequenced in a study of shared clonotypes between healthy human individuals. Naive CD8 cells were CD45RO-negative, positively selected for CCR7, excluding terminally differentiated effector memory CD45RA+ cells. Profiled with immunoSEQ multiplex PCR; TCRdb holds only in-frame clones, not every one. The sample carries more than 2 million clones, 90% to 95% recorded once. The sequenced material came from naive CD8+ T cells from PBMCs. The receptor source for this set is a man between 18 and 35 years old in good health. Some clones in this sample may be carry-over from other donors' samples.

The genes are TRBV11-2 and TRBJ1-1; 8 bases match TRBD1. CDR1 is SGHAT and CDR2 is FQNNGV in the germline V gene. V lost 5 bases and J lost 4; bases outside the gene matches: 9. The CDR3 covers 15 residues. The CDR3 protein is CASSPPRGLATEAFF. DNA for the CDR3: TGTGCCAGCAGCCCACCCAGGGGGCTGGCCACTGAAGCTTTCTTT.

The chain is built from TRBV25-1 and TRBJ2-7; 10 bases are shared with TRBD2. The CDR3 is made up of 14 amino acids. V shed 3 bases and J 6 bases; nucleotides not matched to a gene: 5. The germline V gene encodes CDR1 MGHDK and CDR2 SYGVNS. As DNA, the CDR3 is TGTGCCAGCAGTGATCTAGCGGGGGCGGGCGAGCAGTACTTC. It translates to CASSDLAGAGEQYF.

J is TRBJ1-1 and V is TRBV27; no clear D gene. CDR1 and CDR2 from the germline V gene are MNHEY and SMNVEV (reference sequence). The CDR3 is made up of 15 amino acids. V lost 0 bases and J 4 bases, leaving 12 bases between the germline ends. The CDR3 loop reads CASSLSHNLGTEAFF. The CDR3 bases are TGTGCCAGCAGTTTATCCCACAATTTGGGCACTGAAGCTTTCTTT.

The chain carries TRBV29-1 and TRBJ2-1, with D possibly being TRBD1 or TRBD2 (5 bases each). V was pared by 6 bases and J by 8 bases, with 23 bases between. The CDR3 is made up of 15 amino acids. Germline values: CDR1 SQVTM, CDR2 ANQGSEA. Here the CDR3 DNA reads TGCAGCGTGAGGGTCCTTCCGGTTGGGGGAGATGAGCAGTTCTTC. Translation gives CSVRVLPVGGDEQFF.

The V gene is TRBV4-3, the J gene TRBJ2-5, with TRBD2 identical over 10 bases. Germline loops: CDR1 LGHNA, CDR2 YSLEER. Trimming took 0 bases from V and 2 from J; bases not matched to a gene: 6. The CDR3 totals 17 residues. Here the CDR3 DNA reads TGCGCCAGCAGCCAAGAGGCTAGCGGGAGAAATCAAGAGACCCAGTACTTC. Its protein product is CASSQEASGRNQETQYF.

This clone has just one count. This CDR3 is also generated by other DNA sequences in the sample. The V gene is TRBV7-7, the J gene TRBJ2-1; 9 bases agree with TRBD1. The germline V gene encodes CDR1 SSHAT and CDR2 FNYEAQ (reference sequence). CDR3 size: 15 residues. V lost 5 bases to trimming and J lost 0 bases; unmatched junction nucleotides: 2. DNA for the CDR3: TGTGCCAGCAGCCTGGACAGGGGCTCCTACAATGAGCAGTTCTTC. This encodes CASSLDRGSYNEQFF.

The rearrangement joins TRBV19 to TRBJ2-2; weak D call: TRBD1 (6 bases). CDR1 is LNHDA, CDR2 SQIVND, per germline (reference sequence). The CDR3 contains 15 residues. Trimming pared 5 bases from V and 4 bases from J, leaving 14 bases between. CDR3 DNA sequence: TGTGCCAGTAGTCGGTCCCTCAGGGGCACCGGGGAGCTGTTTTTT. Protein sequence: CASSRSLRGTGELFF.

This chain joins TRBV28 and TRBJ2-7, with a tentative D call TRBD1 (6 bases). Trimming removed 5 bases at V and 3 bases at J, with 26 bases between. CDR3 length equals 18 residues. CDR1 MDHEN and CDR2 SYDVKM come from the germline V gene. The CDR3 loop reads CASSTTTQGTPVYYEQYF. The CDR3 DNA sequence: TGTGCCAGCAGTACAACAACACAAGGGACACCGGTATACTACGAGCAGTACTTC.

This clone was detected once. The V gene is TRBV11-3, the J gene TRBJ2-1; D is ambiguous. V lost 1 base and J 6 bases, leaving 13 bases between the germline ends. CDR1 and CDR2 from the germline V gene are SGHNT and YENEEA. The CDR3 loop spans 15 amino acids. The CDR3 DNA follows: TGTGCCAGCAGCTTAGCCGGAAGCCCCGGCAATGAGCAGTTCTTC. As protein: CASSLAGSPGNEQFF. The full variable domain, in which reference TRBV11-3 and TRBJ2-1 provide the parts outside the CDR3, is EAGVVQSPRYKIIEKKQPVAFWCNPISGHNTLYWYLQNLGQGPELLIRYENEEAVDDSQLPKDRFSAERLKGVDSTLKIQPAELGDSAVYLCASSLAGSPGNEQFFGPGTRLTVL.

This clone was counted between two and nine times. The chain carries TRBV7-9 and TRBJ1-2, with TRBD1 as a possible D gene (5 bases). The germline CDR1 and CDR2 sequences are SEHNR and FQNEAQ (reference sequence). This CDR3 region has 14 residues. V was shortened by 5 bases and J by 4 bases, with 14 bases between the two germline ends. The CDR3 sequence: CASSHEKTVYGYTF. CDR3 bases: TGTGCCAGCAGCCATGAAAAGACAGTCTATGGCTACACCTTC.

The V gene is TRBV14, the J gene TRBJ1-5; tentatively, D is TRBD1 (6 bases). CDR1 and CDR2 (germline): SGHDN, FVKESK. CDR3 length: 15 residues. Deletions cut 3 bases from V and 5 bases from J, with 14 bases between. In nucleotides, the CDR3 is TGTGCCAGCAGCCAGCGGGGGCGGGGAGATCAGCCCCAGCATTTT. This translates into CASSQRGRGDQPQHF.

The chain joins TRBV5-1 to TRBJ2-5; the match to TRBD2 covers 10 bases. The V gene end was trimmed by 0 bases and the J gene end by 5 bases; junction bases not matched to a gene: 4. CDR1 and CDR2 from the germline V gene are SGHRS and YFSETQ. This CDR3 spans 15 amino acids. CDR3 nucleotide sequence: TGCGCCAGCAGCTTGGGGTGGACTAGCGGTGAGACCCAGTACTTC. It is translated as CASSLGWTSGETQYF.

Here the CDR3 DNA reads TGTGCCAGCAACGAAAGGTCGCGGAACTCCTACAATGAGCAGTTCTTC. It specifies CASNERSRNSYNEQFF. The rearrangement links TRBV2 to TRBJ2-1; no reliable D call. The CDR3 runs to 16 residues. Germline V gene data show CDR1 as SNHLY and CDR2 as FYNNEI. The ends were cut back, 7 bases at V and 0 bases at J, with 16 bases in the middle.

The chain joins TRBV9 to TRBJ2-4; D is unclear. Germline V gives CDR1 SGDLS, CDR2 YYNGEE. The CDR3 loop spans 14 amino acids. V was pared by 4 bases and J by 0 bases, with 8 bases between. The CDR3 sequence: CASSPEEAKNIQYF. CDR3 nucleotide sequence: TGTGCCAGCAGCCCAGAGGAAGCCAAAAACATTCAGTACTTC. The full variable domain, in which reference TRBV9 and TRBJ2-4 provide the parts outside the CDR3, is DSGVTQTPKHLITATGQRVTLRCSPRSGDLSVYWYQQSLDQGLQFLIQYYNGEERAKGNILERFSAQQFPDLHSELNLSSLELGDSALYFCASSPEEAKNIQYFGAGTRLSVL.

The gene calls are TRBV7-9 and TRBJ1-2; perhaps TRBD1 as D (6 bases). V lost 5 bases and J 4 bases, leaving 17 bases between the germline ends. Germline loops: CDR1 SEHNR, CDR2 FQNEAQ (reference sequence). CDR3 length equals 15 residues. The CDR3 protein is CASSPSGGLAYGYTF. The CDR3 coding sequence is TGTGCCAGCAGCCCTAGCGGGGGGCTCGCCTATGGCTACACCTTC. Combining the CDR3 with reference TRBV7-9 and TRBJ1-2 gives the whole variable domain DTGVSQNPRHKITKRGQNVTFRCDPISEHNRLYWYRQTLGQGPEFLTYFQNEAQLEKSRLLSDRFSAERPKGSFSTLEIQRTEQGDSAMYLCASSPSGGLAYGYTFGSGTRLTVV.

The chain is built from TRBV28 and TRBJ1-5, with 11 nucleotides matching TRBD1. This CDR3 contains 14 residues. V was pared by 5 bases and J by 6 bases, with 3 bases of the junction left unmatched. The germline V gene encodes CDR1 MDHEN and CDR2 SYDVKM. In nucleotides, the CDR3 is TGTGCCAGCAGTGGACAGGGGGCGGGTCAGCCCCAGCATTTT. Residues: CASSGQGAGQPQHF.

The V and J genes are TRBV9 and TRBJ2-1; TRBD2 matches 9 bases. V lost 0 bases and J lost 8; bases outside the gene matches: 6. The CDR3 extends over 15 amino acids. The germline V gene encodes CDR1 SGDLS and CDR2 YYNGEE. The CDR3 is CASSVASSGAHEQFF. The DNA for the CDR3 is TGTGCCAGCAGCGTAGCCTCTAGCGGGGCCCATGAGCAGTTCTTC.

The chain recombines TRBV6-5 with TRBJ2-7; TRBD1 or TRBD2 may be the D gene (6 bases each). The length of the CDR3 is 15 residues. From germline, CDR1 is MNHEY and CDR2 SVGAGI. The V and J ends lost 4 bases and 6 bases respectively, with 19 bases between them. The CDR3, as DNA: TGTGCCAGCAGTTCCCCCCGAGGGGGGATGGGCGAGCAGTACTTC. This translates into CASSSPRGGMGEQYF.

The gene calls are TRBV19 and TRBJ2-1, with a tentative D call TRBD2 (5 bases). Trimming shortened V by 5 bases and J by 6 bases, and 17 bases separated the two germline ends. The CDR3 totals 15 residues. In germline, CDR1 is LNHDA, CDR2 SQIVND (reference sequence). DNA for the CDR3: TGTGCCAGTAGTGATTACGGACTCTCGTCCAATGAGCAGTTCTTC. It codes for CASSDYGLSSNEQFF. The full variable domain, with the rest looked up from reference TRBV19 and TRBJ2-1, is DGGITQSPKYLFRKEGQNVTLSCEQNLNHDAMYWYRQDPGQGLRLIYYSQIVNDFQKGDIAEGYSVSREKKESFPLTVTSAQKNPTAFYLCASSDYGLSSNEQFFGPGTRLTVL.

Concerning this clone: The same CDR3 also results from other DNA sequences found in this sample. The chain joins TRBV27 to TRBJ1-5; D is undetermined. The CDR3 spans 13 residues. The V end lost 5 bases, the J end lost 7 bases, and 12 bases lay between the germline ends. Looked up from germline, CDR1 is MNHEY and CDR2 is SMNVEV (reference sequence). CDR3 protein: CASSLLGSQPQHF. The CDR3 region has the DNA TGTGCCAGCAGTCTCCTAGGAAGCCAGCCCCAGCATTTT.

This clone was counted once. The CDR3 protein is CASRTREGADTQYF. In nucleotides, the CDR3 is TGTGCCAGCAGGACCCGGGAGGGGGCAGATACGCAGTATTTT. V and J are TRBV25-1 and TRBJ2-3; 8 bases match TRBD2. Losses at the gene ends were 6 bases for V and 4 bases for J; bases not matched to a gene: 6. Germline V gene sequence: CDR1 MGHDK, CDR2 SYGVNS. This CDR3 is built from 14 residues.

The V gene is TRBV6-5, the J gene TRBJ2-7; 9 nucleotides line up with TRBD1. The V gene end was trimmed by 0 bases and the J gene end by 5 bases; junction bases not matched to a gene: 5. The CDR3 loop spans 15 amino acids. Germline V lookup: CDR1 MNHEY, CDR2 SVGAGI. The CDR3: CASSYSGRDRDEQYF. CDR3 DNA sequence: TGTGCCAGCAGTTACTCGGGGCGGGACAGGGACGAGCAGTACTTC.